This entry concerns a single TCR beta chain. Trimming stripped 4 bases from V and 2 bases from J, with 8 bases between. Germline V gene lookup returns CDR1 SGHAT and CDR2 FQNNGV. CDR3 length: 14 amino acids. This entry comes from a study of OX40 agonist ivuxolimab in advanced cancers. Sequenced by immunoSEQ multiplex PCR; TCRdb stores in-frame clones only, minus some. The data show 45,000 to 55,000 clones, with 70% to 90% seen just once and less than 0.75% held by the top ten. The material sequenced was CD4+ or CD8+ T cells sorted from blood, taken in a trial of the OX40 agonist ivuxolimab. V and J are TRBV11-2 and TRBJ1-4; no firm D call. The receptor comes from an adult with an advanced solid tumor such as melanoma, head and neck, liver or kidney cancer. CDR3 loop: CASSSQPTNEKLFF. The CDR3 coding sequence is TGTGCCAGCAGCTCACAGCCTACTAATGAAAAACTGTTTTTT. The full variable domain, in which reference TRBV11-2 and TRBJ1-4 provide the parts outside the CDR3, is EAGVAQSPRYKIIEKRQSVAFWCNPISGHATLYWYQQILGQGPKLLIQFQNNGVVDDSQLPKDRFSAERLKGVDSTLKIQPAKLEDSAVYLCASSSQPTNEKLFFGSGTQLSVL.